The 9 T cell receptor beta chains below were found in one sample sequenced in a study. TCRdb passed the 5' RACE reads through MiXCR, listing each CDR3 protein once. The sample lists 7,000 to 9,000 distinct CDR3 sequences, about 16% occurring once. Sequenced sample: memory CD4+ T cells sorted from blood. Subset meaning: memory CD4+ T cells, CD4+CD45RO+CD25-. These receptors all come from a female donor with breast cancer.

V is TRBV4-1 and J is TRBJ2-3, with no clear D. The DNA matches TRBJ1-5 better at its end, which makes the J call doubtful. Germline values: CDR1 MGHRA, CDR2 YSYEKL. The CDR3 consists of 17 residues. The chain's CDR3 is CASSQELRQYSTDTQHF. The CDR3 DNA reads as TGCGCCAGCAGCCAAGAACTGCGGCAGTATAGCACAGATACGCAGCATTTT.

The V call is TRBV6-5, the J call TRBJ1-2, with D perhaps TRBD1 (6 bases). CDR1 is MNHEY and CDR2 is SVGAGI in the germline V gene. Trimming removed 5 bases from V and 8 bases from J, with 18 bases in between. The CDR3 spans 14 residues. In DNA, the CDR3 is TGTGCCAGCAGTACCCAGGGGAGTGGGGTCGGCTACACCTTC. Encoded protein: CASSTQGSGVGYTF.

This clonotype is termed medium-sized (0.01 to 0.1%). The chain combines TRBV6-1 with TRBJ1-1; TRBD1 agrees at 8 bases. Losses at the gene ends were 3 bases for V and 9 bases for J; bases not matched to a gene: 6. This CDR3 contains 13 residues. Germline CDR1 and CDR2: MNHNS and SASEGT. This CDR3 is CASSDRGLKKAFF. CDR3 in DNA: TGTGCCAGCAGTGACAGGGGGCTGAAGAAAGCTTTCTTT.

This clonotype turned up a few times. This may be a read error, as it is one base from a much larger clone. The rearrangement joins TRBV28 to TRBJ2-5; D possibly corresponds to TRBD1 (5 bases). The V and J ends lost 3 bases and 5 bases respectively, with 16 bases between them. Per germline, CDR1 MDHEN and CDR2 SYDVKM. The CDR3 runs to 15 residues. The CDR3 loop is CASSFQQEIRETQYF. The CDR3 DNA reads as TGTGCCAGCAGTTTCCAACAGGAGATCCGGGAGACCCAGTACTTC.

This clonotype showed up many times. This rearrangement joins TRBV28 to TRBJ1-6; D ambiguous. The CDR3 has 16 residues. CDR1 is MDHEN and CDR2 is SYDVKM in the germline V gene. Trimming cost V 3 bases and J 9 bases, with 18 bases left between them. The CDR3 DNA reads TGTGCCAGCAGTTTTACTCTCATGCTCCGGGTTTCACCCCTCCACTTT. Protein product: CASSFTLMLRVSPLHF.

By sample share, this clonotype is medium-sized. The chain is built from TRBV12-3 or TRBV12-4 and TRBJ2-7; the D gene is possibly TRBD1 (6 bases). V was trimmed by 6 bases and J by 4 bases, leaving 13 bases between them. The CDR3 covers 13 residues. The CDR3 loop reads CASSPTGYYEQYF. As DNA, the CDR3 is TGTGCCAGCAGCCCGACAGGCTATTACGAGCAGTACTTC.

On this clonotype itself: The junction departs from the called germline gene at one end, perhaps through a read error. The genes are TRBV5-1 and TRBJ1-1; D is possibly TRBD1 (6 bases). Germline V CDR1 and CDR2: SGHRS, YFSETQ. This CDR3 is built from 14 residues. The CDR3 sequence is CASSLPGGDTEAVF. The CDR3 nucleotides are TGCGCCAGCAGCCTGCCCGGCGGGGACACTGAAGCTGTCTTT.

By share of the sample, this clonotype is medium-sized. The chain is built from TRBV7-2 and TRBJ1-1; D not resolved. Trimming shortened V by 1 base and J by 9 bases, and 9 bases separated the two germline ends. Germline V gene data show CDR1 as SGHTA and CDR2 as FQGNSA. This CDR3 comprises 12 residues. The CDR3 spells CASSLVGSQAFF. DNA for the CDR3: TGTGCCAGCAGCTTAGTGGGCAGTCAAGCTTTCTTT.

By share, this clonotype ranks as medium-sized. CDR3 loop: CASSRLAGDNEQFF. The CDR3 bases are TGTGCCAGCAGCCGACTAGCGGGAGACAATGAGCAGTTCTTC. The chain links TRBV7-9 to TRBJ2-1, with 12 bases fitting TRBD2. Germline-derived CDR1 and CDR2 are SEHNR and FQNEAQ (reference sequence). CDR3 length equals 14 residues. J gave up 5 bases and V 5 bases, and 1 base lay outside the gene matches.